These T cell receptor beta chains were read from a single sample in a study of blood T cell repertoires in COVID-19. TCRdb keeps only in-frame clones here, not all; method: immunoSEQ multiplex PCR. The data contain 65,000 to 90,000 clones, approximately 86% of them singletons. Sequenced material: peripheral blood. The receptors derive from a woman of 80 years or more with acute or convalescent COVID-19. CDR3s include the opening cysteine and the closing phenylalanine or tryptophan. Fields, in order: V gene, D gene, clone size, J gene, CDR3 DNA, CDR3 protein. D genes are given only for firm matches. Size is omitted from some rows. Given values are once, few, many or a class for expanded clones.

>TRBV11-3|.|.|TRBJ2-3
TGTGCCAGCAGCTTAGAGCCAGAAGATACGCAGTATTTT
CASSLEPEDTQYF
>TRBV2|TRBD2|.|TRBJ2-7
TGTGCCAGCAGAAGCGGGAGGGTTCAGCAGTACTTC
CASRSGRVQQYF
>TRBV5-4|.|.|TRBJ2-1
TGTGCCAGCAGCTCTGACCGGGATGAGCAGTTCTTC
CASSSDRDEQFF
>TRBV29-1|TRBD2|.|TRBJ2-1
TGCAGCGTTCGGGCTAGCGGAAACAATGAGCAGTTCTTC
CSVRASGNNEQFF
>TRBV4-1|TRBD1|.|TRBJ1-1
TGCGCCAGCAGCCAGATAATAACAGGGGGACCTGAAGCTTTCTTT
CASSQIITGGPEAFF
>TRBV6-5|.|once|TRBJ2-7
TGTGCCAGCAGTTGGGGTTGGGGGGACTACGAGCAGTACTTC
CASSWGWGDYEQYF
>TRBV28|TRBD1|few|TRBJ1-2
TGTGCCAGCAGGTTACAGGGGAGTGGCTACACCTTC
CASRLQGSGYTF
>TRBV10-3|.|.|TRBJ1-6
TGTGCCATCAGTGTTAGAGAGTCAGCGCTTAATTCACCCCTCCACTTT
CAISVRESALNSPLHF
>TRBV19|TRBD1|.|TRBJ1-5
TGTGCCAGTAGTATTAAACGGGACAGCTCCGATAGCAATCAGCCCCAGCATTTT
CASSIKRDSSDSNQPQHF
>TRBV7-9|TRBD1|.|TRBJ2-3
TGTGCCAGCAGTTTACAGGGGGCCACAGATACGCAGTATTTT
CASSLQGATDTQYF
>TRBV6-5|TRBD1|.|TRBJ2-2
TGTGCCAGCAGCAGACAGGGGAACACCGGGGAGCTGTTTTTT
CASSRQGNTGELFF
>TRBV28|.|.|TRBJ2-5
TGTGCCAGCAGCCCGGCGGCGGCAGCTCAAGAGACCCAGTACTTC
CASSPAAAAQETQYF
>TRBV10-3|.|once|TRBJ1-1
TGTGCCATCAGGCTCCACGCGGGGGCTGAAGCTTTCTTT
CAIRLHAGAEAFF
>TRBV7-2|.|once|TRBJ1-2
TGTGCCAGCAGCCAACCTACAGGGCACTATGGCTACACCTTC
CASSQPTGHYGYTF
>TRBV18|TRBD2|.|TRBJ2-7
TGTGCCAGCTCACCCGGACTAGCGGGGGGACCCTACGAGCAGTACTTC
CASSPGLAGGPYEQYF
>TRBV9|.|once|TRBJ2-2
TGTGCCAGCAGCGTACGGGGGATCGACACCGGGGAGCTGTTTTTT
CASSVRGIDTGELFF